Presented here are 26 T cell receptor beta chains from one specimen sequenced in a study of T cell responses to AZD1222 COVID-19 vaccine (dated by TCRdb to 2020 to 2023). Receptor libraries were prepared by the immunoSEQ multiplex PCR assay. TCRdb mirrors the immuneACCESS table, restricted to in-frame sequences. Some clones are absent from its copies; in checked studies, under half trace to an unresolved V gene, and the reason for the others is unknown. Present in this sample are about 140,000 clones, more than 85% of which were seen just once. Of the sample, approximately 0.9% is held by the ten largest clones. The time point label here, explained by the study, means: baseline before first vaccination. In the paper's terms, the treatment or condition label means: meningococcal conjugate vaccine given as trial control. Sequencing used peripheral blood, obtained on day 0 of MenACWY control vaccination. These receptors came from an adult in good health.

This chain links TRBV11-3 with TRBJ2-1; no clear D gene. Trimming left V 1 base short and J 10 bases short, with 17 bases between. Germline CDR1 SGHNT, CDR2 YENEEA. This CDR3 has 15 residues. CDR3 nucleotide sequence: TGTGCCAGCAGCTTAGGTTTAGGTCCCTCTGCAGAGCAGTTCTTC. Translation: CASSLGLGPSAEQFF.

In this sample, this clone turned up once. This sequence joins TRBV5-6 and TRBJ1-2, with 7 bases lining up with TRBD1. V lost 4 bases, J lost 2 bases, and 11 bases stayed unmatched. Germline assignment: CDR1 SGHDT and CDR2 YYEEEE. The CDR3 loop spans 16 amino acids. The DNA of the CDR3 is TGTGCCAGCAGCCCGACGTTCGACAGGGTCAACTATGGCTACACCTTC. The encoded protein is CASSPTFDRVNYGYTF.

This clone has only one observation. The rearrangement joins TRBV3-1 (or the pseudogene TRBV3-2) to TRBJ1-1; 9 bases agree with TRBD1. V shed 5 bases and J 3 bases; nucleotides not matched to a gene: 1. Germline assignment: CDR1 LGHDT and CDR2 YNNKEL (reference sequence). The CDR3 length is 13 residues. The CDR3 region has the DNA TGTGCCAGCAGCTGGACAGGGGACACTGAAGCTTTCTTT. Amino acids: CASSWTGDTEAFF.

The chain is built from TRBV6-5 and TRBJ2-7; D not certain. V was clipped by 4 bases and J by 4 bases, with 8 bases between them. This CDR3 comprises 12 residues. Germline V CDR1 and CDR2: MNHEY, SVGAGI. Here the CDR3 DNA reads TGTGCCAGCAGTTTCGGTTCTTACGAGCAGTACTTC. This codes for CASSFGSYEQYF.

The J gene is TRBJ2-3, the V gene TRBV7-3; 16 nucleotides agree with TRBD2. The V and J ends lost 5 bases and 5 bases, in that order; junction bases with no gene match: 4. This CDR3 spans 16 amino acids. Germline V gives CDR1 SGHTA, CDR2 FQGTGA. The CDR3 here is CASSPGTSGRVDTQYF. The DNA for the CDR3 is TGTGCCAGCAGCCCCGGGACTAGCGGGAGGGTAGATACGCAGTATTTT.

The V and J genes are TRBV28 and TRBJ1-2; D uncertain. Trimming took 2 bases from V and 7 from J, leaving 14 bases between them. In germline, CDR1 is MDHEN, CDR2 SYDVKM. The CDR3 is 14 residues long. The CDR3 nucleotides read TGTGCCAGCAGTTTAATCAACATCTATTCTGGCTACACCTTC. It codes for CASSLINIYSGYTF.

The chain couples TRBV19 to TRBJ1-1, with D uncertain. The germline V gene encodes CDR1 LNHDA and CDR2 SQIVND (reference sequence). This CDR3 spans 14 amino acids. V lost 5 bases and J lost 0, with 10 bases in between. The CDR3 bases are TGTGCCAGTAGTCCTCGGGCCATGAACACTGAAGCTTTCTTT. This sequence encodes CASSPRAMNTEAFF.

The chain joins TRBV11-2 to TRBJ2-1; 8 bases are shared with TRBD2. CDR1 is SGHAT, CDR2 FQNNGV, per germline. The V gene end was trimmed by 6 bases and the J gene end by 10 bases; junction bases not matched to a gene: 17. This CDR3 is built from 16 residues. For the CDR3, the DNA is TGTGCCAGCAGATCTACGGGAGGGACCCCACGAGGCGAGCAGTTCTTC. Its protein product is CASRSTGGTPRGEQFF.

The chain is built from TRBV3-1 (or the pseudogene TRBV3-2) and TRBJ2-3, with TRBD1 matching over 9 bases. J gave up 1 base and V 4 bases, and 15 bases lay outside the gene matches. The length of the CDR3 is 19 residues. Looked up from germline, CDR1 is LGHDT and CDR2 is YNNKEL (reference sequence). The CDR3 reads CASSPRDRVGGSGTDTQYF. The DNA for the CDR3 is TGTGCCAGCAGCCCCCGGGACAGGGTTGGCGGGAGCGGCACAGATACGCAGTATTTT.

The genes are TRBV27 and TRBJ1-5; possible D gene TRBD1, 5 bases. Germline CDR1 reads MNHEY; CDR2 reads SMNVEV (reference sequence). V lost 6 bases, J lost 5 bases, and 20 bases lay in between. The CDR3 runs to 16 residues. The CDR3 DNA reads as TGTGCCAGCAGCCGGGGGGGATCTCCTAGGGATCAGCCCCAGCATTTT. Its protein is CASSRGGSPRDQPQHF.

Here the CDR3 DNA reads TGCGCCAGCAGCCAAGTCCAGGTCCATGATAATTCACCCCTCCACTTT. Protein: CASSQVQVHDNSPLHF. This chain uses TRBV4-3 with TRBJ1-6; no clear D. In germline, CDR1 is LGHNA, CDR2 YSLEER. V lost 1 base to trimming and J lost 5 bases, with 12 bases between them. The CDR3 runs 16 residues.

The chain is built from TRBV27 and TRBJ2-7; D not certain. The CDR3 has 15 amino acids. CDR1 and CDR2 from the germline V gene are MNHEY and SMNVEV (reference sequence). V was cut by 3 bases and J by 5 bases, with 17 bases left in between. The CDR3 protein is CASSLSVERSHEQYF. In nucleotides, the CDR3 is TGTGCCAGCAGTTTGTCTGTGGAGAGGTCCCACGAGCAGTACTTC.

The chain is built from TRBV5-1 and TRBJ2-7; weak D call: TRBD1 (5 bases). Between the trimmed V and J ends, which lost 2 bases and 5 bases, there was a span of 14 bases. Germline V gene sequence: CDR1 SGHRS, CDR2 YFSETQ. This CDR3 region has 14 residues. The DNA for the CDR3 is TGCGCCAGCAGCTTTACAGGACGCCGAGACGAGCAGTACTTC. Translation: CASSFTGRRDEQYF.

The chain couples TRBV5-4 to TRBJ2-1; D not resolved. The length of the CDR3 is 11 residues. The V gene lost 3 bases and the J gene lost 7 bases, with 5 bases spanning the gap. Germline loops: CDR1 SGHNT, CDR2 YYREEE (reference sequence). For the CDR3, the DNA is TGTGCCAGCAGCTCCTCTAATGAGCAGTTCTTC. It yields the protein CASSSSNEQFF.

The chain combines TRBV19 with TRBJ1-2; D unclear. From germline, CDR1 is LNHDA and CDR2 SQIVND (reference sequence). The CDR3 contains 13 residues. V was shortened by 5 bases and J by 0 bases, with 7 bases between the two germline ends. CDR3 in amino acids: CASSDRPNYGYTF. The CDR3 DNA sequence: TGTGCCAGTAGTGACCGGCCTAACTATGGCTACACCTTC.

The genes are TRBV10-2 and TRBJ2-7; possible D gene TRBD2, 5 bases. The CDR3 covers 13 residues. Germline CDR1 and CDR2: WSHSY and SAAADI. V lost 3 bases and J lost 3, with 9 bases in between. In DNA form, the CDR3 reads TGCGCCAGCAGTGATGGACGGGGCTACGAGCAGTACTTC. Translating gives CASSDGRGYEQYF.

The rearrangement joins TRBV19 to TRBJ2-2; 8 nucleotides line up with TRBD2. The CDR3 consists of 17 residues. With V trimmed by 0 bases and J by 6 bases, 9 bases remained unmatched. Germline V gene lookup returns CDR1 LNHDA and CDR2 SQIVND (reference sequence). The CDR3 protein is CASSIDRPGAGAGELFF. The CDR3 DNA is TGTGCCAGTAGTATAGATCGCCCAGGAGCGGGAGCCGGGGAGCTGTTTTTT.

V and J are TRBV19 and TRBJ1-5; 9 nucleotides match TRBD1. The V and J ends lost 0 bases and 6 bases, in that order; junction bases with no gene match: 3. CDR1 is LNHDA and CDR2 is SQIVND in the germline V gene (reference sequence). The CDR3 spans 15 residues. CDR3 residues: CASSIEDRGIQPQHF. Written as DNA, the CDR3 is TGTGCCAGTAGTATAGAGGACAGGGGTATTCAGCCCCAGCATTTT.

This sequence joins TRBV28 and TRBJ1-2; D unresolved. Trimming removed 5 bases at V and 4 bases at J, with 17 bases between. The CDR3 is 15 residues long. Germline V gene lookup returns CDR1 MDHEN and CDR2 SYDVKM. The CDR3 here is CASSPRQFSIYGYTF. The CDR3 DNA reads as TGTGCCAGCAGTCCCCGTCAGTTCTCCATCTATGGCTACACCTTC.

The V call is TRBV4-3, the J call TRBJ2-1; a weak D match, TRBD2 (6 bases). The length of the CDR3 is 13 residues. The germline CDR1 and CDR2 sequences are LGHNA and YSLEER. The V end lost 4 bases, the J end lost 7 bases, and 11 bases lay between the germline ends. Here the CDR3 reads CASSRMTRNEQFF. The CDR3 nucleotides read TGCGCCAGCAGCCGCATGACTAGGAATGAGCAGTTCTTC.

This chain's CDR3 is CASTKKLGMGTFFNEQFF. CDR3 DNA: TGTGCCAGCACCAAAAAGTTGGGTATGGGGACGTTTTTTAATGAGCAGTTCTTC. This chain connects TRBV5-4 to TRBJ2-1; D may correspond to TRBD1 or TRBD2 (5 bases each). Germline CDR1 reads SGHNT; CDR2 reads YYREEE (reference sequence). The CDR3 is made up of 18 amino acids. V was shortened by 6 bases and J by 7 bases, with 29 bases between the two germline ends.

Worth noting for this clone: One end of the junction is discordant with germline, which a read error may explain. The V and J genes are TRBV7-9 and TRBJ1-2; 8 positions match TRBD1. The CDR3 totals 15 residues. CDR1 and CDR2 (germline): SEHNR, FQNEAQ (reference sequence). As DNA, the CDR3 is TGTGCCAGCCGCTTTATCGGCAGGGGGCTTCACGGCTACACCTTC. Its translation: CASRFIGRGLHGYTF.

This clone occurred once. The chain is built from TRBV7-2 and TRBJ1-2; 9 bases agree with TRBD1. This CDR3 has 17 amino acids. V lost 0 bases and J lost 3; bases outside the gene matches: 8. The germline CDR1 and CDR2 sequences are SGHTA and FQGNSA. The CDR3 spells CASSLAGGTGLDYGYTF. The CDR3 DNA sequence: TGTGCCAGCAGCTTAGCGGGGGGGACAGGGCTCGACTATGGCTACACCTTC.

The chain employs TRBV30 and TRBJ2-2, with D perhaps matching TRBD2 (6 bases). This CDR3 spans 16 amino acids. Germline assignment: CDR1 GTSNPN and CDR2 SVGIG (reference sequence). With 5 bases removed from V and 2 bases from J, the gap between germline ends came to 18 bases. The CDR3 loop is CAWVGGAGLNTGELFF. In nucleotides, the CDR3 is TGTGCCTGGGTCGGGGGTGCGGGACTTAACACCGGGGAGCTGTTTTTT.

The V call is TRBV27, the J call TRBJ1-2, with TRBD1 identical over 11 bases. This CDR3 is built from 17 residues. Trimming removed 6 bases from V and 3 bases from J; junction bases left unmatched: 12. CDR1 MNHEY and CDR2 SMNVEV come from the germline V gene (reference sequence). In DNA form, the CDR3 reads TGTGCCAGCAGCAACTCCCTACCGGGACAGGGGGACTATGGCTACACCTTC. Translated: CASSNSLPGQGDYGYTF.

This rearrangement joins TRBV25-1 to TRBJ2-7, with a weak D call TRBD1 (7 bases). CDR1 MGHDK and CDR2 SYGVNS come from the germline V gene. V was shortened by 3 bases and J by 7 bases, with 19 bases between the two germline ends. This CDR3 has 15 amino acids. CDR3 sequence: CASSDSARGDLEQYF. In DNA, the CDR3 is TGTGCCAGCAGTGATAGTGCCAGGGGGGATTTAGAGCAGTACTTC.